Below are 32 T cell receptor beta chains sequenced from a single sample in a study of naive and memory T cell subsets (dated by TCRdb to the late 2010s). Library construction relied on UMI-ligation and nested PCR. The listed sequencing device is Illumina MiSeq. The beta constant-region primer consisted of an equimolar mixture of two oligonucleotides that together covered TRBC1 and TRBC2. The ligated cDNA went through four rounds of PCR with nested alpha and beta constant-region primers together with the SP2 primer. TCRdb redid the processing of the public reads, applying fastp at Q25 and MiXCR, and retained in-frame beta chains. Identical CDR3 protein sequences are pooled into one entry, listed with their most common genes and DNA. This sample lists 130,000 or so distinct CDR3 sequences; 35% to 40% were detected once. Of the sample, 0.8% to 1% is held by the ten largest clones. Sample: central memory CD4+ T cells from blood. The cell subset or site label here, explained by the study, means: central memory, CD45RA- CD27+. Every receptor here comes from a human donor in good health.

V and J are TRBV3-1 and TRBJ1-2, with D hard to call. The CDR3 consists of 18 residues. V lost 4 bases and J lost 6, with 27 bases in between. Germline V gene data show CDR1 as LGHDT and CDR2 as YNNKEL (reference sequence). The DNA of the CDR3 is TGTGCCAGCAGCCGGTTAACCGATTTGACAAACATGGGTCATGGCTACACCTTC. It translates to CASSRLTDLTNMGHGYTF.

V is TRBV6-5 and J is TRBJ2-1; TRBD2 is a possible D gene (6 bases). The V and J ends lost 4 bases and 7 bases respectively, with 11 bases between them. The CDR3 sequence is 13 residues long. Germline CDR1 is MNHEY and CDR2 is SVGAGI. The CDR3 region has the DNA TGTGCCAGCAGTTCTGCGGGACTGAATGAGCAGTTCTTC. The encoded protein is CASSSAGLNEQFF.

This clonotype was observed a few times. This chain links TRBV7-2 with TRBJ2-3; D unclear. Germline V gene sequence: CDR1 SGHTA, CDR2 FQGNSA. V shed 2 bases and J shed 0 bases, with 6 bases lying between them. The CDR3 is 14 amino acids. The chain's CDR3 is CASSLQASTDTQYF. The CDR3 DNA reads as TGTGCCAGCAGCTTACAGGCTAGCACAGATACGCAGTATTTT.

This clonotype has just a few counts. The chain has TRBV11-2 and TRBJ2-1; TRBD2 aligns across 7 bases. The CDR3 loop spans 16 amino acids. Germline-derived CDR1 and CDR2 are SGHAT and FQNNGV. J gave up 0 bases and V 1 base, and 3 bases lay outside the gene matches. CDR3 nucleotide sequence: TGTGCCAGCAGCTTAGTAGCGGGTAGCTCCTACAATGAGCAGTTCTTC. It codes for CASSLVAGSSYNEQFF.

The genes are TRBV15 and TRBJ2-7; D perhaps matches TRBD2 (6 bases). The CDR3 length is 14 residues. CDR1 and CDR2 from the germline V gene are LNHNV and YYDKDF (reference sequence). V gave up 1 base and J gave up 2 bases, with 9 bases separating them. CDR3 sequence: CATSRVAGTYEQYF. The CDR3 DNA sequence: TGTGCCACCAGCAGAGTGGCGGGGACCTACGAGCAGTACTTC.

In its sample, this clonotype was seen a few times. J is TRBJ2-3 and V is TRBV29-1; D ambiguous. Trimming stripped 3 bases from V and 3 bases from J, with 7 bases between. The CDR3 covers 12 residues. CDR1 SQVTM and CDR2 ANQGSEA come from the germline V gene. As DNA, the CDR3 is TGCAGCGTTGACCACCAGACAGATACGCAGTATTTT. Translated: CSVDHQTDTQYF.

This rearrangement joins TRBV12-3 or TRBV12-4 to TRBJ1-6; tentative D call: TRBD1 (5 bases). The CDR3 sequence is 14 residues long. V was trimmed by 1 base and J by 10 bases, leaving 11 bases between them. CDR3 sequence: CASSLGWGGSPLHF. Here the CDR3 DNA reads TGTGCCAGCAGTTTAGGTTGGGGCGGCTCACCCCTCCACTTT.

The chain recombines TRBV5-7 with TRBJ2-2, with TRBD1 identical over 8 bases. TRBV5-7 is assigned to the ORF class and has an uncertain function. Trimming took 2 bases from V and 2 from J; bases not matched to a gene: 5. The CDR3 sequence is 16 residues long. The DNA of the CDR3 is TGTGCCAGCAGCTTTCGTTCAGGGGGCAACACCGGGGAGCTGTTTTTT. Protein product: CASSFRSGGNTGELFF.

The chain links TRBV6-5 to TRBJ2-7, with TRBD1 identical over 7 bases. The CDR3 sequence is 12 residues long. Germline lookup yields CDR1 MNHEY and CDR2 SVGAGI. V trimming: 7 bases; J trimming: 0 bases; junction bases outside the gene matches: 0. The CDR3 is CASTGGSYEQYF. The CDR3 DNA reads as TGTGCCAGCACAGGGGGCTCCTACGAGCAGTACTTC.

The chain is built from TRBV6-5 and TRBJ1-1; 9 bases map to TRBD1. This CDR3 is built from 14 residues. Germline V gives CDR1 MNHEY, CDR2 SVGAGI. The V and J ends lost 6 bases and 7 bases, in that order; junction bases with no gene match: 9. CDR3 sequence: CASSLTGGRGEAFF. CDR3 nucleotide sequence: TGTGCCAGCAGCCTTACAGGGGGCAGAGGTGAAGCTTTCTTT.

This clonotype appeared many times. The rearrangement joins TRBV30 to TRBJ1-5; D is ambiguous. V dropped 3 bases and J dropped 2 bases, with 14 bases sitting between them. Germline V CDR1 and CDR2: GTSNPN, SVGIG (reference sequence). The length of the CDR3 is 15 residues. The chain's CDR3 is CAWRLDGSGNQPQHF. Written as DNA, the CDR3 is TGTGCCTGGAGATTGGACGGAAGTGGCAATCAGCCCCAGCATTTT.

The CDR3 region is CASSVNRGNEKLFF. CDR3 nucleotide sequence: TGTGCCAGCAGTGTAAACAGGGGTAATGAAAAACTGTTTTTT. The genes are TRBV2 and TRBJ1-4; 7 bases are shared with TRBD1. Trimming cost V 4 bases and J 4 bases; bases outside gene matches: 3. In germline, CDR1 is SNHLY, CDR2 FYNNEI. The CDR3 loop spans 14 amino acids.

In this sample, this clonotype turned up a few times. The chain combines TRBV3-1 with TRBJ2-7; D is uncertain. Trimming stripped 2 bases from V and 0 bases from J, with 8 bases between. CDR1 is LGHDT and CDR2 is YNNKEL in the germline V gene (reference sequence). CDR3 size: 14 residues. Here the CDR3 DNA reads TGTGCCAGCAGCCAACAAGGGAACTCCTACGAGCAGTACTTC. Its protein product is CASSQQGNSYEQYF.

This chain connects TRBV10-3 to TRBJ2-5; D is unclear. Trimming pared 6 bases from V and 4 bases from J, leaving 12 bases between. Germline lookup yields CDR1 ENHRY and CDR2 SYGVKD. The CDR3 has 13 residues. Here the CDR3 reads CAISQVTGETQYF. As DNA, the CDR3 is TGTGCCATCAGCCAGGTCACCGGAGAGACCCAGTACTTC.

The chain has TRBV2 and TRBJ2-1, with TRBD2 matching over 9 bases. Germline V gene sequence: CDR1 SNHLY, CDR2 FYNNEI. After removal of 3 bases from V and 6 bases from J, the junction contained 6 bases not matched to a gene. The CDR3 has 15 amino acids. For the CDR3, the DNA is TGTGCCAGCAGTGAGAATAGCGGGAGAACCAATGAGCAGTTCTTC. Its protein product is CASSENSGRTNEQFF.

Here the CDR3 DNA reads TGTGCCAGCAGTCAGACGCCTGGCAATCAGCCCCAGCATTTT. As protein: CASSQTPGNQPQHF. This chain links TRBV6-6 with TRBJ1-5; D ambiguous. The CDR3 has 14 amino acids. From germline, CDR1 is MNHNY and CDR2 SVGAGI (reference sequence). The V end was cut by 5 bases, the J end by 2 bases, with 10 bases between.

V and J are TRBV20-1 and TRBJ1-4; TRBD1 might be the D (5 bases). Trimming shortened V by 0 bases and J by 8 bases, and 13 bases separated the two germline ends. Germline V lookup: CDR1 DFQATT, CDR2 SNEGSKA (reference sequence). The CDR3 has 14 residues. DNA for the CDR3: TGCAGTGCTAGAGATCGGGGGGTTGGCGAAAAACTGTTTTTT. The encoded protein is CSARDRGVGEKLFF.

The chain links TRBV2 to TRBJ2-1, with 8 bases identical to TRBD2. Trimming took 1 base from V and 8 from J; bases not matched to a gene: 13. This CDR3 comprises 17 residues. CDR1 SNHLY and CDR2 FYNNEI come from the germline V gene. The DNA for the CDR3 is TGTGCCAGCAGTGAAGGGGGAGCGGGAGTGCGGGGAGATGAGCAGTTCTTC. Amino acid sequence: CASSEGGAGVRGDEQFF.

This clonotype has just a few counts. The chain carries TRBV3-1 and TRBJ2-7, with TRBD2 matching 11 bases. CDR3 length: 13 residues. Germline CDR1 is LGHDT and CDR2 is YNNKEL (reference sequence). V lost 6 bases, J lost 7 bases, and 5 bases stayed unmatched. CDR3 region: CASRLAGGGEQYF. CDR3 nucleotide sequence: TGTGCCAGCAGGCTAGCGGGAGGTGGAGAGCAGTACTTC.

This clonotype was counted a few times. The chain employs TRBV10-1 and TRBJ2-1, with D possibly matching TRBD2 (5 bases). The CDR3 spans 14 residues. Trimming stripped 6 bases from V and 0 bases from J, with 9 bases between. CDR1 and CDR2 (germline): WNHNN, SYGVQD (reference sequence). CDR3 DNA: TGCGCCAGCAGCCAAGAGGGCTCCTACAATGAGCAGTTCTTC. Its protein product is CASSQEGSYNEQFF.

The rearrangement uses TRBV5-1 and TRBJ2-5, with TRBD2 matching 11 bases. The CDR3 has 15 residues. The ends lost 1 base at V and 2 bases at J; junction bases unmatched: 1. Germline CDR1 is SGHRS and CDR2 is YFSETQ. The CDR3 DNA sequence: TGCGCCAGCAGCTTGACTAGCGGGAGACAAGAGACCCAGTACTTC. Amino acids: CASSLTSGRQETQYF.

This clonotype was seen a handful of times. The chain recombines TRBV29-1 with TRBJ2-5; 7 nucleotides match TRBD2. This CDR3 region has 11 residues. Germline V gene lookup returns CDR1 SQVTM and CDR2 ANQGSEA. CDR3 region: CSAGPMETQYF. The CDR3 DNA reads TGCTCAGCGGGGCCTATGGAGACCCAGTACTTC.

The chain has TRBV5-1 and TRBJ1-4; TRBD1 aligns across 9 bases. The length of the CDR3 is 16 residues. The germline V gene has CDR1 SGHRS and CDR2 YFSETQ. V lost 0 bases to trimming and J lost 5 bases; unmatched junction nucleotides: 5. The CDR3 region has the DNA TGCGCCAGCAGCTTGGGAGGGACAGGGACGAATGAAAAACTGTTTTTT. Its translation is CASSLGGTGTNEKLFF.

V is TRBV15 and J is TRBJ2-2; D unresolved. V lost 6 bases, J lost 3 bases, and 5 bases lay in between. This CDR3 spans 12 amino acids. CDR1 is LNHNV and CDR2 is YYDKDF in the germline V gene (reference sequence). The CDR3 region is CATSGDTGELFF. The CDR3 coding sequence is TGTGCCACCAGTGGTGACACCGGGGAGCTGTTTTTT. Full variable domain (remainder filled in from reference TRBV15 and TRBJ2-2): DAMVIQNPRYQVTQFGKPVTLSCSQTLNHNVMYWYQQKSSQAPKLLFHYYDKDFNNEADTPDNFQSRRPNTSFCFLDIRSPGLGDTAMYLCATSGDTGELFFGEGSRLTVL.

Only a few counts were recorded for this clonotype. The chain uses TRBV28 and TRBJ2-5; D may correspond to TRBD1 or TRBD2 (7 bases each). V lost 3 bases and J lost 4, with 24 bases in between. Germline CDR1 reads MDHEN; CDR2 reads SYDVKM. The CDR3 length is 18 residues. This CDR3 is CASSFAPGGRGRGETQYF. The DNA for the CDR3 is TGTGCCAGCAGTTTCGCCCCGGGGGGTAGGGGGCGTGGAGAGACCCAGTACTTC.

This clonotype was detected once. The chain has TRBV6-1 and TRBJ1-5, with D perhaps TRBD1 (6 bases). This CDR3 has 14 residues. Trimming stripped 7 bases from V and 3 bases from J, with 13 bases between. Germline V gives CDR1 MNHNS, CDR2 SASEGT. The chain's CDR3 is CASTRTDLNQPQHF. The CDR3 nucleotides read TGTGCCAGCACCCGGACAGATCTCAATCAGCCCCAGCATTTT.

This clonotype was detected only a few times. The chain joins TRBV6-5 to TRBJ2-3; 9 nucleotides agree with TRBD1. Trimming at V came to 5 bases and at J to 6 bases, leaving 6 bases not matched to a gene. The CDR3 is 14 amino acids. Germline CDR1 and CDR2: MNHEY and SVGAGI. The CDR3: CASSRGTGRDTQYF. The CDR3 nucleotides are TGTGCCAGCAGTCGAGGGACAGGGCGCGATACGCAGTATTTT.

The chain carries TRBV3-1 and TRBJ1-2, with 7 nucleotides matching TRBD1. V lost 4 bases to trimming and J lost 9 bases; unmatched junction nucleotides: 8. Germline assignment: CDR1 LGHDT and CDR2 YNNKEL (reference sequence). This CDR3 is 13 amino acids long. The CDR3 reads CASSLWTGASYTF. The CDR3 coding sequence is TGTGCCAGCAGCCTATGGACAGGCGCCAGCTACACCTTC.

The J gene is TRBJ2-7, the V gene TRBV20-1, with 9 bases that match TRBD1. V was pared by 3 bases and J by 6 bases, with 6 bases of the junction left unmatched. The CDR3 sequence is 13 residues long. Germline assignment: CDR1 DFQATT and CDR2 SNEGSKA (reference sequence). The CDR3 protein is CSARNRGQGEQYF. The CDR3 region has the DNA TGCAGTGCTAGGAACAGGGGGCAAGGCGAGCAGTACTTC.

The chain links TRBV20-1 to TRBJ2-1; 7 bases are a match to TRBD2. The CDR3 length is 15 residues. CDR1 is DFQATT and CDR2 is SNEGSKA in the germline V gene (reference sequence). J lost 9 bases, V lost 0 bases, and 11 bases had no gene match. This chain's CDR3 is CSARDPSSGRGEQFF. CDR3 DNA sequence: TGCAGTGCTAGAGATCCGTCTAGCGGTAGGGGTGAGCAGTTCTTC.

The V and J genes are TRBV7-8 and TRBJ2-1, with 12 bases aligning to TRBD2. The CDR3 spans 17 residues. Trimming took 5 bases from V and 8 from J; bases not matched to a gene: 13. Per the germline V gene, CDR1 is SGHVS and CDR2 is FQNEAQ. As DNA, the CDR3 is TGTGCCAGCAGCCCGGGGGACCTAGCGGGAGGGGGCTATGAGCAGTTCTTC. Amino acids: CASSPGDLAGGGYEQFF.

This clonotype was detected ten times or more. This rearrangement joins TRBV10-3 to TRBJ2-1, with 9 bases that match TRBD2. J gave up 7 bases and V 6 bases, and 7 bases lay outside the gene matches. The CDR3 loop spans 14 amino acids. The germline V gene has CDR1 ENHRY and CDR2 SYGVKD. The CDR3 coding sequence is TGTGCCATCAGCCGACTAGCGGATGAGAATGAGCAGTTCTTC. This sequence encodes CAISRLADENEQFF.